This T cell receptor (beta chain) derives from a study of T cells in Graves' hyperthyroidism and ophthalmopathy. Study details: Staff took peripheral blood when the initial diagnosis was made, before any treatment began.

Study-wide results and limits: Among clonotypes expanded in thyroid above 0.001, most were also found in blood.

Germline assignment: CDR1 DFQATT and CDR2 SNEGSKA (reference sequence). This CDR3 has 15 residues. This clonotype was counted only a few times. Its target is not known. At one end, the junction sequence differs from germline, possibly due to a read error. Newly diagnosed patients aged 18 to 65 had hyperthyroidism of under 2 months' duration. Researchers took RNA transcripts and amplified the TCR beta CDR3 regions from them. In the first-round RT-PCR of the TCR CDR3, the HTBI primer set was used. TCRdb recomputed calls from the multiplex PCR reads with MiXCR, one row per CDR3 protein. The sample consists of about 690,000 distinct CDR3 sequences, 15% to 20% of them appearing once.

The source material was blood. The rearrangement links TRBV20-1 to TRBJ2-3; 9 nucleotides match TRBD2. The source is a man aged 50-59 years with Graves' hyperthyroidism. The CDR3 reads CSATIGTSLADTLYF. The CDR3 DNA follows: TGCAGTGCTACGATAGGGACTAGCTTGGCAGATACGCTGTATTTT.